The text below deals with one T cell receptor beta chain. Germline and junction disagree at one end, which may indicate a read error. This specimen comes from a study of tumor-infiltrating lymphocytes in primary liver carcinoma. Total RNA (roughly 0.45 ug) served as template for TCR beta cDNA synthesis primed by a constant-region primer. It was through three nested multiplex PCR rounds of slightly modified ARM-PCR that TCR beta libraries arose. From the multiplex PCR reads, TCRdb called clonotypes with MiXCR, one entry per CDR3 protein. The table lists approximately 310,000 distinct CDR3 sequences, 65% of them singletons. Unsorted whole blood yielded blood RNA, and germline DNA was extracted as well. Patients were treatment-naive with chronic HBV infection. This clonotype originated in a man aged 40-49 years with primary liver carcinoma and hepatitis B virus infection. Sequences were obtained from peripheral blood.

CDR3 protein: CASSQVPGEGATYKERFF. Written as DNA, the CDR3 is TGCGCCAGCAGCCAAGTGCCCGGAGAGGGGGCCACCTACAAAGAGCGGTTCTTC. V and J are TRBV4-3 and TRBJ2-1, with 7 bases lining up with TRBD1. Germline V gene data show CDR1 as LGHNA and CDR2 as YSLEER. The CDR3 length is 18 residues.